These T cell receptor beta chains were read from a single sample in a study of cytomegalovirus exposure and HLA in healthy donors. Clones were sequenced by immunoSEQ multiplex PCR, and TCRdb holds only the in-frame ones, with some missing. In the table there are fewer than 200,000 clones, about 90% of which are singletons. The sequenced sample was PBMCs. Receptors originate from a girl less than two years old in good health and CMV-seronegative. Each CDR3 is given with its conserved first and last residue. Each record gives: V gene, D gene, clone size, J gene, CDR3 protein, CDR3 DNA. A D gene is named only where the DNA matches it firmly. Clone size is given for some rows only: seen once, a few or many times, or a class if the clone is expanded.

V gene: TRBV15
D gene: -
clone size: -
J gene: TRBJ1-1
CDR3 protein: CATSRDIRGPTEAFF
CDR3 DNA: TGTGCCACCAGCAGAGATATTAGAGGGCCCACTGAAGCTTTCTTT

V gene: TRBV9
D gene: -
clone size: -
J gene: TRBJ2-7
CDR3 protein: CASSVDPGLAYEQYF
CDR3 DNA: TGTGCCAGCAGCGTAGACCCGGGATTAGCCTACGAGCAGTACTTC

V gene: TRBV7-9
D gene: -
clone size: -
J gene: TRBJ2-7
CDR3 protein: CSSSLFTPEQYF
CDR3 DNA: TGTTCCAGCAGTCTATTCACCCCCGAGCAGTACTTC

V gene: TRBV10-3
D gene: TRBD2
clone size: -
J gene: TRBJ2-7
CDR3 protein: CATKKSRTSGRFLIRAQYF
CDR3 DNA: TGTGCCACCAAAAAATCGCGGACTAGCGGGAGATTCCTCATTCGGGCGCAGTACTTC

V gene: TRBV30
D gene: -
clone size: few
J gene: TRBJ1-6
CDR3 protein: CAWTGSYNSPLHF
CDR3 DNA: TGTGCCTGGACAGGCTCCTATAATTCACCCCTCCACTTT

V gene: TRBV29-1
D gene: TRBD2
clone size: -
J gene: TRBJ2-3
CDR3 protein: CSVVLEGSGGPTDTQYF
CDR3 DNA: TGCAGCGTTGTGCTCGAGGGAAGCGGGGGGCCCACAGATACGCAGTATTTT

V gene: TRBV7-2
D gene: -
clone size: -
J gene: TRBJ2-7
CDR3 protein: CASSFSGSYEQYF
CDR3 DNA: TGTGCCAGCAGCTTCTCGGGGTCCTACGAGCAGTACTTC

V gene: TRBV30
D gene: -
clone size: -
J gene: TRBJ2-7
CDR3 protein: CAWQGFGEGGFYEQYF
CDR3 DNA: TGTGCCTGGCAGGGGTTTGGTGAGGGGGGGTTTTACGAGCAGTACTTC

V gene: TRBV27
D gene: TRBD1
clone size: -
J gene: TRBJ2-3
CDR3 protein: CASSFDAGTATYTDTQYF
CDR3 DNA: TGTGCCAGCAGTTTTGATGCAGGGACAGCGACGTACACAGATACGCAGTATTTT

V gene: TRBV13
D gene: -
clone size: -
J gene: TRBJ2-5
CDR3 protein: CASSYIGGFAARDQETQYF
CDR3 DNA: TGTGCCAGCAGTTACATTGGAGGGTTCGCGGCCAGGGACCAAGAGACCCAGTACTTC

V gene: TRBV6-5
D gene: -
clone size: -
J gene: TRBJ2-1
CDR3 protein: CANSHTIFHYNEQFF
CDR3 DNA: TGTGCCAACAGTCACACTATTTTTCACTACAATGAGCAGTTCTTC

V gene: TRBV7-2
D gene: TRBD2
clone size: -
J gene: TRBJ2-1
CDR3 protein: CASSWGLNNEQFF
CDR3 DNA: TGTGCCAGCAGCTGGGGACTAAACAATGAGCAGTTCTTC

V gene: TRBV7-2
D gene: -
clone size: -
J gene: TRBJ2-3
CDR3 protein: CASSLDAGSDTQYF
CDR3 DNA: TGTGCCAGCAGCTTAGATGCAGGGTCGGATACGCAGTATTTT

V gene: TRBV29-1
D gene: -
clone size: once
J gene: TRBJ1-1
CDR3 protein: CSVEAGSLNTEAFF
CDR3 DNA: TGCAGCGTTGAGGCAGGGTCCCTGAACACTGAAGCTTTCTTT

V gene: TRBV5-1
D gene: -
clone size: -
J gene: TRBJ2-2
CDR3 protein: CASSLSRGTGELFF
CDR3 DNA: TGCGCCAGCAGCTTAAGCAGGGGCACCGGGGAGCTGTTTTTT

V gene: TRBV6-5
D gene: TRBD1
clone size: -
J gene: TRBJ2-7
CDR3 protein: CASSYRGREQYF
CDR3 DNA: TGTGCCAGCAGTTACAGGGGGCGCGAGCAGTACTTC

V gene: TRBV6-5
D gene: TRBD2
clone size: -
J gene: TRBJ2-7
CDR3 protein: CASWGLAGYEQYF
CDR3 DNA: TGTGCCAGCTGGGGACTAGCGGGGTACGAGCAGTACTTC

V gene: TRBV4-2
D gene: -
clone size: -
J gene: TRBJ2-7
CDR3 protein: CASSQDLGDSSYEQYF
CDR3 DNA: TGTGCCAGCAGCCAAGATCTGGGGGACTCATCCTACGAGCAGTACTTC

V gene: TRBV4-1
D gene: TRBD2
clone size: -
J gene: TRBJ2-7
CDR3 protein: CASSRQAGTSGTYEQYF
CDR3 DNA: TGCGCCAGCAGCAGACAGGCAGGGACTAGCGGGACCTACGAGCAGTACTTC

V gene: TRBV7-2
D gene: -
clone size: -
J gene: TRBJ2-5
CDR3 protein: CASSTDAGARPFRYF
CDR3 DNA: TGTGCCAGCAGCACAGACGCGGGTGCTCGTCCTTTTCGGTACTTC

V gene: TRBV6-5
D gene: TRBD2
clone size: -
J gene: TRBJ2-7
CDR3 protein: CASSKLAGGFYEQYF
CDR3 DNA: TGTGCCAGCAGTAAACTAGCGGGGGGTTTCTACGAGCAGTACTTC

V gene: TRBV6-1
D gene: -
clone size: once
J gene: TRBJ1-1
CDR3 protein: CASSELGGRNTEAFF
CDR3 DNA: TGTGCCAGCAGTGAATTGGGAGGCAGGAACACTGAAGCTTTCTTT

V gene: TRBV4-2
D gene: TRBD2
clone size: -
J gene: TRBJ2-7
CDR3 protein: CASSQSREGTSGVEQYF
CDR3 DNA: TGTGCCAGCAGCCAATCTCGAGAGGGGACTAGCGGGGTCGAGCAGTACTTC

V gene: TRBV29-1
D gene: TRBD1
clone size: once
J gene: TRBJ1-2
CDR3 protein: CSVEGDRYGYTF
CDR3 DNA: TGCAGCGTTGAAGGGGACAGATATGGCTACACCTTC

V gene: TRBV9
D gene: -
clone size: -
J gene: TRBJ1-1
CDR3 protein: CASSVPGAKAFF
CDR3 DNA: TGTGCCAGCAGCGTCCCGGGAGCCAAAGCTTTCTTT

V gene: TRBV18
D gene: -
clone size: -
J gene: TRBJ1-2
CDR3 protein: CASSPLRGADYGYTF
CDR3 DNA: TGTGCCAGCTCACCACTAAGGGGCGCCGACTATGGCTACACCTTC

V gene: TRBV7-3
D gene: TRBD2
clone size: -
J gene: TRBJ2-1
CDR3 protein: CASSLGGSGGEQFF
CDR3 DNA: TGTGCCAGCAGCTTAGGCGGGAGTGGGGGTGAGCAGTTCTTC

V gene: TRBV4-1
D gene: -
clone size: -
J gene: TRBJ2-3
CDR3 protein: CASSQEVQGRTDTQYF
CDR3 DNA: TGCGCCAGCAGCCAAGAGGTTCAGGGTCGCACAGATACGCAGTATTTT

V gene: TRBV11-2
D gene: -
clone size: once
J gene: TRBJ2-1
CDR3 protein: CASSETGRAYNEQFF
CDR3 DNA: TGTGCCAGCAGCGAAACAGGGAGGGCCTACAATGAGCAGTTCTTC

V gene: TRBV7-9
D gene: TRBD1
clone size: -
J gene: TRBJ1-2
CDR3 protein: CASSGTVYGYTF
CDR3 DNA: TGTGCCAGCAGCGGGACAGTCTATGGCTACACCTTC

V gene: TRBV29-1
D gene: -
clone size: -
J gene: TRBJ1-1
CDR3 protein: CSVEDGWSDTEAFF
CDR3 DNA: TGCAGCGTTGAAGATGGCTGGAGCGACACTGAAGCTTTCTTT

V gene: TRBV29-1
D gene: TRBD1
clone size: -
J gene: TRBJ2-3
CDR3 protein: CSWDRADTQYF
CDR3 DNA: TGCAGCTGGGACAGGGCGGATACGCAGTATTTT

V gene: TRBV6-5
D gene: -
clone size: -
J gene: TRBJ1-2
CDR3 protein: CASSYSRAGGYTF
CDR3 DNA: TGTGCCAGCAGTTACTCGAGGGCCGGCGGCTACACCTTC

V gene: TRBV5-1
D gene: -
clone size: -
J gene: TRBJ2-5
CDR3 protein: CASSLPTRHLGETQYF
CDR3 DNA: TGCGCCAGCAGCTTGCCGACTAGGCACCTCGGGGAGACCCAGTACTTC

V gene: TRBV7-9
D gene: TRBD1
clone size: -
J gene: TRBJ2-7
CDR3 protein: CASSPGQETGQYF
CDR3 DNA: TGTGCCAGCAGCCCCGGACAGGAGACCGGGCAGTACTTC

V gene: TRBV4-3
D gene: -
clone size: few
J gene: TRBJ2-4
CDR3 protein: CASSQDPYTGKNIQYF
CDR3 DNA: TGCGCCAGCAGCCAAGATCCCTACACAGGGAAAAACATTCAGTACTTC

V gene: TRBV6-6
D gene: TRBD1
clone size: -
J gene: TRBJ1-2
CDR3 protein: CASSTRQGAGGYTF
CDR3 DNA: TGTGCCAGCAGTACAAGACAGGGGGCGGGTGGCTACACCTTC

V gene: TRBV10-2
D gene: TRBD1
clone size: few
J gene: TRBJ2-7
CDR3 protein: CASSEGSRDRGQYF
CDR3 DNA: TGCGCCAGCAGTGAGGGCTCCCGGGACAGGGGTCAGTACTTC

V gene: TRBV6-1
D gene: TRBD2
clone size: -
J gene: TRBJ2-3
CDR3 protein: CASSEEWGGADTQYF
CDR3 DNA: TGTGCCAGCAGTGAAGAGTGGGGGGGTGCAGATACGCAGTATTTT

V gene: TRBV4-1
D gene: TRBD1
clone size: -
J gene: TRBJ1-1
CDR3 protein: CASSQDDLDRVTEAFF
CDR3 DNA: TGCGCCAGCAGCCAAGACGACCTTGACAGGGTAACTGAAGCTTTCTTT

V gene: TRBV18
D gene: TRBD1
clone size: -
J gene: TRBJ2-7
CDR3 protein: CASSPTTGVGEQYF
CDR3 DNA: TGTGCCAGCTCACCGACCACAGGGGTTGGCGAGCAGTACTTC

V gene: TRBV5-4
D gene: TRBD1
clone size: -
J gene: TRBJ2-7
CDR3 protein: CASSLRDRVTYEQYF
CDR3 DNA: TGTGCCAGCAGCCTCCGGGACAGGGTGACCTACGAGCAGTACTTC

V gene: TRBV27
D gene: -
clone size: -
J gene: TRBJ2-3
CDR3 protein: CASSHRPTDTQYF
CDR3 DNA: TGTGCCAGCAGCCACAGACCCACAGATACGCAGTATTTT

V gene: TRBV7-3
D gene: -
clone size: once
J gene: TRBJ2-6
CDR3 protein: CASSLTGQPNSGANVLTF
CDR3 DNA: TGTGCCAGCAGCTTAACAGGACAGCCCAACTCTGGGGCCAACGTCCTGACTTTC

V gene: TRBV2
D gene: -
clone size: -
J gene: TRBJ2-7
CDR3 protein: CASSQLAAYEQYF
CDR3 DNA: TGTGCCAGCAGCCAACTAGCTGCCTACGAGCAGTACTTC

V gene: TRBV6-1
D gene: -
clone size: -
J gene: TRBJ1-1
CDR3 protein: CASSEFNEAFF
CDR3 DNA: TGTGCCAGCAGTGAGTTTAATGAAGCTTTCTTT

V gene: TRBV2
D gene: -
clone size: -
J gene: TRBJ2-7
CDR3 protein: CASSERGDSYEQYF
CDR3 DNA: TGTGCCAGCAGTGAGAGGGGGGACAGCTACGAGCAGTACTTC

V gene: TRBV7-2
D gene: -
clone size: -
J gene: TRBJ1-2
CDR3 protein: CASSLGAAYGYTF
CDR3 DNA: TGTGCCAGCAGCTTAGGGGCAGCCTATGGCTACACCTTC

V gene: TRBV19
D gene: -
clone size: -
J gene: TRBJ1-3
CDR3 protein: CASSIGLRVGNTIYF
CDR3 DNA: TGTGCCAGTAGTATAGGTTTACGGGTTGGAAACACCATATATTTT

V gene: TRBV7-6
D gene: -
clone size: -
J gene: TRBJ2-2
CDR3 protein: CASSSLSVNGELFF
CDR3 DNA: TGTGCCAGCAGCTCCCTAAGCGTTAACGGGGAGCTGTTTTTT

V gene: TRBV21-1
D gene: -
clone size: -
J gene: TRBJ2-7
CDR3 protein: CASSRSNGGYGGGYYEQYF
CDR3 DNA: TGTGCCAGCAGCCGCAGCAATGGGGGGTATGGCGGGGGATACTACGAGCAGTACTTC

V gene: TRBV7-6
D gene: -
clone size: once
J gene: TRBJ2-7
CDR3 protein: CASSRKAGLFYEQYF
CDR3 DNA: TGTGCCAGCAGCCGAAAAGCGGGCCTTTTCTACGAGCAGTACTTC

V gene: TRBV4-3
D gene: TRBD2
clone size: few
J gene: TRBJ2-5
CDR3 protein: CASSQENSGMGETQYF
CDR3 DNA: TGCGCCAGCAGCCAAGAGAATAGCGGGATGGGAGAGACCCAGTACTTC

V gene: TRBV27
D gene: -
clone size: -
J gene: TRBJ2-1
CDR3 protein: CASRFPGAGQFF
CDR3 DNA: TGTGCCAGCAGGTTTCCGGGAGCGGGGCAGTTCTTC

V gene: TRBV5-6
D gene: TRBD2
clone size: -
J gene: TRBJ2-3
CDR3 protein: CASSFIAGRTDTQYF
CDR3 DNA: TGTGCCAGCAGCTTTATAGCGGGTCGCACAGATACGCAGTATTTT